The 7 T cell receptor beta chains listed next were all sequenced from one sample in a study of T cell responses to AZD1222 COVID-19 vaccine (dated by TCRdb to the early 2020s). Library prep was done by the immunoSEQ multiplex PCR assay. TCRdb retrieved this table from immuneACCESS and kept in-frame rearrangements only. Not all clones are present; in checked studies, unresolved V genes account for under half, and no reason is known for the remainder. This sample holds more than 150,000 clones; around 90% were observed only once. Clones ranked in the top ten supply 4% to 5.5% of the sample. The time point label of this sample denotes: baseline before first vaccination. Sequenced material: peripheral blood, taken on day 0 of AZD1222 vaccination. All receptors derive from an adult in good health.

The chain links TRBV28 to TRBJ2-2; D call uncertain. CDR1 MDHEN and CDR2 SYDVKM come from the germline V gene. Trimming shortened V by 6 bases and J by 1 base, and 3 bases separated the two germline ends. The CDR3 totals 12 residues. CDR3: CASRKNTGELFF. The DNA of the CDR3 is TGTGCCAGCAGGAAGAACACCGGGGAGCTGTTTTTT.

This clone was seen a few times. J is TRBJ2-3 and V is TRBV5-1, with 8 bases that match TRBD1. Per germline, CDR1 SGHRS and CDR2 YFSETQ. Unmatched junction bases numbered 7, after V lost 2 bases and J lost 2 bases. The CDR3 extends over 16 amino acids. The CDR3 here is CASSFGQGPHTDTQYF. CDR3 sequence (DNA): TGCGCCAGCAGCTTTGGACAGGGTCCTCACACAGATACGCAGTATTTT.

This chain uses TRBV27 with TRBJ2-1, with TRBD1 identical over 7 bases. The V gene's germline CDR1 is MNHEY and CDR2 SMNVEV (reference sequence). Trimming cost V 5 bases and J 8 bases; bases outside gene matches: 15. The CDR3 loop spans 16 amino acids. The CDR3 nucleotides read TGTGCCAGCAGTCCCAACAGGGGCCTCGCGGTCCATGAGCAGTTCTTC. It encodes CASSPNRGLAVHEQFF.

The CDR3 bases are TGTGCCAGCAGCACTACCGGGACTAGCGGCTTCTACGAGCAGTACTTC. Residues: CASSTTGTSGFYEQYF. The rearrangement joins TRBV7-8 to TRBJ2-7, with TRBD2 matching 11 bases. The CDR3 runs 16 residues. In germline, CDR1 is SGHVS, CDR2 FQNEAQ. J gave up 3 bases and V 5 bases, and 9 bases lay outside the gene matches.

The V call is TRBV7-3, the J call TRBJ2-2; no clear D gene. From germline, CDR1 is SGHTA and CDR2 FQGTGA. Trimming took 1 base from V and 0 from J, leaving 3 bases between them. The length of the CDR3 is 14 residues. CDR3 in amino acids: CASSLISNTGELFF. CDR3 DNA: TGTGCCAGCAGCTTAATCTCGAACACCGGGGAGCTGTTTTTT.

This sequence joins TRBV2 and TRBJ2-7, with D perhaps matching TRBD1 or TRBD2 (5 bases each). The CDR3 loop spans 16 amino acids. Germline CDR1 SNHLY, CDR2 FYNNEI. With 4 bases removed from V and 1 base from J, the gap between germline ends came to 17 bases. CDR3 in amino acids: CASSVDFGTGSYEQYF. The CDR3 nucleotides read TGTGCCAGCAGTGTGGATTTCGGGACGGGTTCCTACGAGCAGTACTTC.

The rearrangement links TRBV3-1 (or the pseudogene TRBV3-2) to TRBJ1-6; 10 positions match TRBD1. Germline values: CDR1 LGHDT, CDR2 YNNKEL (reference sequence). V gave up 3 bases and J gave up 9 bases; unmatched junction bases: 11. CDR3 length: 17 amino acids. The CDR3 DNA is TGTGCCAGCAGCCATGGGGACAGGGGACCGGCGGGTTCACCCCTCCACTTT. Translation: CASSHGDRGPAGSPLHF.